The 10 T cell receptor beta chains below all came from one sample that was sequenced in a study of post-analysis software for immune sequencing data. General study results and limits: Included in a set of a handful of TRBV segments more frequent in patients than controls were TRBV5-6, TRBV5-1 and TRBV20-1.

Unique molecular identifiers featured in each of the TCR beta cDNA libraries. MiXCR, run by TCRdb on the PCR reads, gives a single entry per CDR3 protein. The sample includes a few hundred thousand distinct CDR3 sequences, roughly 45% of them seen just once. No antigen is known for these receptors. Sequencing was performed on blood. The receptors here all came from a girl between 5 and 17 years old with multiple sclerosis.

This clonotype was counted only a few times. CDR3 DNA sequence: TGTGCCAGCAGTAAGGGACTAGCGGGAGTTAATACGCAGTATTTT. As protein: CASSKGLAGVNTQYF. The J gene is TRBJ2-3, the V gene TRBV6-5; 14 nucleotides match TRBD2. The CDR3 length is 15 residues. Germline CDR1 MNHEY, CDR2 SVGAGI. V shed 5 bases, J shed 7 bases, and the junction held 5 bases outside the gene matches.

V usage is TRBV4-2 and J usage is TRBJ2-6; D gene unclear. CDR3 length: 17 amino acids. Germline loops: CDR1 LGHNA, CDR2 YNFKEQ. The V end was cut by 0 bases, the J end by 0 bases, with 9 bases between. The CDR3: CASSQDLQLSGANVLTF. The CDR3 DNA sequence: TGTGCCAGCAGCCAAGATTTGCAGCTCTCTGGGGCCAACGTCCTGACTTTC.

V gene TRBV20-1 combines with J gene TRBJ2-1, with 13 bases aligning to TRBD2. The V segment lost 3 bases and the J segment 8 bases; nucleotides outside the gene matches: 10. The V gene's germline CDR1 is DFQATT and CDR2 SNEGSKA (reference sequence). CDR3 size: 16 residues. CDR3 loop: CSARALTSGRLHEQFF. In DNA, the CDR3 is TGCAGTGCTAGGGCCCTGACTAGCGGGAGGTTGCATGAGCAGTTCTTC.

CDR3 nucleotides: TGTGCCTGGAGTGTAGGGCAGGGCTGGAACAATGAGCAGTTCTTC. Its translation is CAWSVGQGWNNEQFF. The chain carries TRBV30 and TRBJ2-1; maybe TRBD1 (5 bases). Deletions cut 0 bases from V and 5 bases from J, with 14 bases between. The CDR3 spans 15 residues. The germline V gene has CDR1 GTSNPN and CDR2 SVGIG (reference sequence).

The chain employs TRBV5-6 and TRBJ1-1; D is perhaps TRBD1 (6 bases). The CDR3 totals 12 residues. V was trimmed by 3 bases and J by 10 bases, leaving 13 bases between them. Looked up from germline, CDR1 is SGHDT and CDR2 is YYEEEE. The CDR3 spells CASSSQGGGAFF. The CDR3 nucleotides are TGTGCCAGCAGCTCACAGGGTGGCGGAGCTTTCTTT.

This clonotype was observed a few times. The chain recombines TRBV20-1 with TRBJ2-7; 14 bases align to TRBD2. V trimming: 6 bases; J trimming: 5 bases; junction bases outside the gene matches: 6. The CDR3 is 14 residues long. The germline gives CDR1 DFQATT, CDR2 SNEGSKA (reference sequence). CDR3: CSAPGLAGVDEQYF. As DNA, the CDR3 is TGCAGTGCCCCGGGACTAGCGGGAGTGGACGAGCAGTACTTC.

This clonotype was seen more than once but under ten times. V is TRBV5-1 and J is TRBJ2-5; D is perhaps TRBD2 (5 bases). The germline gives CDR1 SGHRS, CDR2 YFSETQ. This CDR3 region has 13 residues. The V end lost 0 bases, the J end lost 3 bases, and 6 bases lay between the germline ends. The CDR3 coding sequence is TGCGCCAGCAGCTTGGAGAGGGAAGAGACCCAGTACTTC. This encodes CASSLEREETQYF. The full variable domain, with the rest looked up from reference TRBV5-1 and TRBJ2-5, is KAGVTQTPRYLIKTRGQQVTLSCSPISGHRSVSWYQQTPGQGLQFLFEYFSETQRNKGNFPGRFSGRQFSNSRSEMNVSTLELGDSALYLCASSLEREETQYFGPGTRLLVL.

The chain joins TRBV20-1 to TRBJ2-7, with TRBD2 matching 9 bases. J was trimmed by 4 bases and V by 3 bases; bases with no gene match: 10. CDR3 length: 15 residues. Germline CDR1 and CDR2: DFQATT and SNEGSKA (reference sequence). The CDR3 nucleotides are TGCAGTGCTAGGGTGACTAGCGGCTTAAATTACGAGCAGTACTTC. Its protein product is CSARVTSGLNYEQYF.

The V and J genes are TRBV28 and TRBJ2-5; 13 positions match TRBD2. Germline-derived CDR1 and CDR2 are MDHEN and SYDVKM. Trimming at V came to 1 base and at J to 3 bases, leaving 8 bases not matched to a gene. The CDR3 is 18 residues long. CDR3 coding DNA: TGTGCCAGCAGTTTATCCAGACTAGCGGGAGGCCCAAAAGAGACCCAGTACTTC. Translated, it gives CASSLSRLAGGPKETQYF.

This clonotype was seen only a few times. The chain employs TRBV15 and TRBJ2-7, with D tentatively TRBD1 (6 bases). The CDR3 length is 13 residues. V was shortened by 2 bases and J by 4 bases, with 9 bases between the two germline ends. Per the germline V gene, CDR1 is LNHNV and CDR2 is YYDKDF (reference sequence). This CDR3 is CATSRSQGYEQYF. DNA of the CDR3: TGTGCCACCAGCAGATCACAGGGTTACGAGCAGTACTTC. Using reference TRBV15 and TRBJ2-7 for the parts outside the CDR3, the full variable domain is DAMVIQNPRYQVTQFGKPVTLSCSQTLNHNVMYWYQQKSSQAPKLLFHYYDKDFNNEADTPDNFQSRRPNTSFCFLDIRSPGLGDTAMYLCATSRSQGYEQYFGPGTRLTVT.